The present T cell receptor (beta chain) was sequenced within a study of blood T cell repertoires in COVID-19 (dated by TCRdb to between 2020 and 2021). Study-level background: The collaborator samples originated in the United States, Italy and Spain and spanned the acute and convalescent phases of COVID-19. The prospective study material was composed of cDNA or gDNA derived from T cells, B-cell-depleted T cells, or PBMCs. Deeply sampled blood TCRbeta repertoires from subjects exposed to, actively infected with, or recovered from COVID-19 were included in the dataset. Sample metadata almost always included a de-identified subject ID, COVID-19 status, age in years and sex. Where HLA class I and class II types were available, the types were taken from metadata supplied by the sample provider, not from assay-based typing. The repertoires were released in a freely available public database meant as a resource for research on the immune response to SARS-CoV-2. Samples were obtained from the ongoing ImmuneRACE study (first 160 participants) and from 1,000 to 1,500 subjects provided by 6 global collaborators. Study-level results and caveats: How much clinical and demographic metadata was included differed by source and by participant, and the metadata was provided uncurated.

This clone is a singleton in its sample. Its antigen has not been determined. No base quality information exists; no much larger clone differs at one position. TCRbeta CDR3 regions were amplified from genomic DNA by means of the immunoSEQ Assay, a bias-controlled multiplex PCR. From the authors' description of their analysis: The number of nucleated cells in each sample was estimated by amplification of reference gene primers within the assay. Sequence reads were collapsed and filtered to measure the absolute abundance of every unique TCRbeta CDR3 rearrangement. For each sample, productive Simpson clonality was calculated as the square root of Simpson's diversity index across productive rearrangements. Entries here come from immuneACCESS through TCRdb and include only in-frame sequences with V and J called. Some clones fail to appear in such tables; in the studies checked, an unresolved V gene covers under half of the shortfall, and the cause of the remainder is unknown. Clone size and V and J calls were adopted from that table, with D and trimming inferred from the DNA. Across this sample there are 250,000 to 300,000 clones, with around nine tenths seen only once. The ten largest clones take up approximately 2% of the sample.

The germline V gene encodes CDR1 MNHEY and CDR2 SMNVEV (reference sequence). Spanning cysteine to phenylalanine, the CDR3 consists of 18 amino acids. Here the CDR3 DNA is all that survives: 54 bases in frame from base 1. The V end loses 6 bases and the J end loses 2 bases, and a stretch of 20 bases separates them. In the prospective study, participants were roughly 18 to 100 years old, resided in about two dozen geographic areas of the United States, and were enrolled through a virtual design. In the prospective study, participants were assigned to cohorts based on the clinical history participants reported in a screening survey and a study questionnaire. Recovered participants in ImmuneRACE Cohort 3 were defined by two consecutive negative NP/OP PCR tests, clearance by a healthcare professional, or resolution of symptoms. In the prospective study, mobile phlebotomists collected whole blood, serum and a nasopharyngeal or oropharyngeal swab from each participant. Participants in the prospective study had the option to provide additional blood draws and questionnaires over a 2-month period. Before DNA extraction, blood samples from the prospective study were shipped at room temperature or frozen.

In this chain, TRBV27 is recombined with TRBJ2-6, with no reliable assignment of the D segment. This sequence was found in a woman aged 55-69 years who had recovered from COVID-19. The sequenced sample was PBMCs or T cells enriched from blood (not recorded which). The nucleotides are TGTGCCAGCAGACCGCTAGACCTGACGCAGCCTGGGGCCAACGTCCTGACTTTC. Translated, it reads CASRPLDLTQPGANVLTF.